One sample yielded the 22 T cell receptor beta chains listed below, sequenced in a study of blood T cell repertoires in COVID-19. Here immunoSEQ multiplex PCR was the method, and the copy in TCRdb shows in-frame clones only, minus some. The sample lists 90,000 to 130,000 clones; 88% were seen once. The sample consisted of peripheral blood. The receptors originated from a woman between 45 and 60 years old with acute or convalescent COVID-19.

The CDR3, as DNA: TGTGCCAGCAGCCACCTAGACTACGAGCAGTACTTC. This sequence encodes CASSHLDYEQYF. The chain recombines TRBV3-1 (or the pseudogene TRBV3-2) with TRBJ2-7, with no clear D. The CDR3 consists of 12 residues. The V end lost 3 bases, the J end lost 3 bases, and 6 bases lay between the germline ends. Germline CDR1 LGHDT, CDR2 YNNKEL (reference sequence).

V is TRBV19 and J is TRBJ2-2; the D is unclear. V was shortened by 9 bases and J by 5 bases, with 13 bases between the two germline ends. The germline gives CDR1 LNHDA, CDR2 SQIVND (reference sequence). CDR3 length equals 13 residues. The CDR3 nucleotides read TGTGCCAGCTTACCCCAACTAACCGGGGAGCTGTTTTTT. Protein product: CASLPQLTGELFF.

This chain connects TRBV7-9 to TRBJ2-1; 10 nucleotides align to TRBD1. With 5 bases clipped from V and 7 bases from J, the junction kept 8 bases outside the gene matches. The CDR3 is 15 residues long. Germline values: CDR1 SEHNR, CDR2 FQNEAQ (reference sequence). CDR3 in DNA: TGTGCCAGCAGCCAGAGGACAGGGGGTCTGAATGAGCAGTTCTTC. Translation gives CASSQRTGGLNEQFF.

The chain has TRBV4-2 and TRBJ2-3; 10 bases fit TRBD1. CDR1 is LGHNA and CDR2 is YNFKEQ in the germline V gene. The CDR3 extends over 15 amino acids. J lost 6 bases, V lost 3 bases, and 6 bases had no gene match. CDR3 region: CASSQPGQGLDTQYF. Written as DNA, the CDR3 is TGTGCCAGCAGCCAGCCGGGACAGGGGCTGGATACGCAGTATTTT.

This sequence joins TRBV2 and TRBJ2-3, with D unclear. V was shortened by 3 bases and J by 6 bases, with 10 bases between the two germline ends. The germline V gene has CDR1 SNHLY and CDR2 FYNNEI. The CDR3 has 13 residues. CDR3 sequence reads: CASSDWSQDTQYF. The CDR3 DNA reads TGTGCCAGCAGTGATTGGTCTCAGGATACGCAGTATTTT.

The chain joins TRBV3-1 (or the pseudogene TRBV3-2) to TRBJ1-6; a possible D gene is TRBD1 (6 bases). The CDR3 loop spans 15 amino acids. Trimming removed 3 bases at V and 12 bases at J, with 18 bases between. Germline CDR1 reads LGHDT; CDR2 reads YNNKEL (reference sequence). DNA for the CDR3: TGTGCCAGCAGCCAGGCGAGGGGGGGGGCGAAACCCCTCCACTTT. Translation: CASSQARGGAKPLHF.

This chain joins TRBV3-1 (or the pseudogene TRBV3-2) and TRBJ1-4; D not resolved. The CDR3 is made up of 14 amino acids. The V end was cut by 5 bases, the J end by 2 bases, with 9 bases between. Germline V gives CDR1 LGHDT, CDR2 YNNKEL (reference sequence). Written as DNA, the CDR3 is TGTGCCAGCAGCAGGGAGAGGACTAATGAAAAACTGTTTTTT. This translates into CASSRERTNEKLFF.

The chain carries TRBV30 and TRBJ1-5; the D gene is possibly TRBD1 (6 bases). V was clipped by 4 bases and J by 6 bases, with 22 bases between them. This CDR3 region has 16 residues. CDR1 and CDR2 from the germline V gene are GTSNPN and SVGIG (reference sequence). The CDR3 DNA reads TGTGCCTGGACTGCGGGTGTACAGGGATCTACTCAGCCCCAGCATTTT. Its protein is CAWTAGVQGSTQPQHF. The entire variable domain, with the rest obtained from reference TRBV30 and TRBJ1-5, is as follows: SQTIHQWPATLVQPVGSPLSLECTVEGTSNPNLYWYRQAAGRGLQLLFYSVGIGQISSEVPQNLSASRPQDRQFILSSKKLLLSDSGFYLCAWTAGVQGSTQPQHFGDGTRLSIL.

The chain couples TRBV6-5 to TRBJ1-2; 10 positions match TRBD1. CDR3 length equals 15 residues. Per germline, CDR1 MNHEY and CDR2 SVGAGI. The V gene end was trimmed by 6 bases and the J gene end by 2 bases; junction bases not matched to a gene: 6. CDR3 protein: CASSGTGVLNYGYTF. For the CDR3, the DNA is TGTGCCAGCAGCGGGACAGGGGTTTTAAACTATGGCTACACCTTC.

The chain combines TRBV11-2 with TRBJ2-6; TRBD2 matches 8 bases. Germline lookup yields CDR1 SGHAT and CDR2 FQNNGV. Germline trimming cut 5 bases from V and 2 bases from J; bases unmatched to any gene: 11. CDR3 size: 18 residues. CDR3 coding DNA: TGTGCCAGCAGCACACTGGGAGGCGGGAGGACTGGGGCCAACGTCCTGACTTTC. Translation gives CASSTLGGGRTGANVLTF.

A single count supports this clone. J is TRBJ2-5 and V is TRBV5-5, with a weak D call TRBD1 (5 bases). Germline assignment: CDR1 SGHKS and CDR2 YYEKEE (reference sequence). The CDR3 is 15 amino acids. With 0 bases removed from V and 0 bases from J, the gap between germline ends came to 9 bases. CDR3 DNA: TGTGCCAGCAGCTTGGTGGCAGGGTACCAAGAGACCCAGTACTTC. Its translation is CASSLVAGYQETQYF.

This clone was counted a single time. The chain links TRBV10-3 to TRBJ2-7; D gene unclear. V gave up 11 bases and J gave up 6 bases, with 17 bases separating them. In germline, CDR1 is ENHRY, CDR2 SYGVKD. The CDR3 extends over 12 amino acids. CDR3 sequence: CAAGGLSAEQYF. The CDR3 DNA is TGTGCCGCCGGCGGTCTCTCAGCCGAGCAGTACTTC.

This clone showed up just once. V and J are TRBV19 and TRBJ1-2, with D perhaps TRBD1 (6 bases). This CDR3 region has 13 residues. V lost 5 bases and J lost 2, with 9 bases in between. Germline CDR1 reads LNHDA; CDR2 reads SQIVND (reference sequence). DNA for the CDR3: TGTGCCAGTAGTGTCCAGGGGAACTATGGCTACACCTTC. It yields the protein CASSVQGNYGYTF.

The chain couples TRBV28 to TRBJ2-6; the match to TRBD1 covers 7 bases. The CDR3 runs 15 residues. Unmatched junction bases numbered 6, after V lost 6 bases and J lost 4 bases. Germline V gene lookup returns CDR1 MDHEN and CDR2 SYDVKM. This chain's CDR3 is CASRLGGSGANVLTF. CDR3 DNA: TGTGCCAGCAGATTAGGGGGCTCCGGGGCCAACGTCCTGACTTTC.

The table lists this clone with a count of one. The J gene is TRBJ2-7, the V gene TRBV19; D perhaps matches TRBD2 (7 bases). The V end lost 4 bases, the J end lost 0 bases, and 10 bases lay between the germline ends. This CDR3 region has 14 residues. Germline assignment: CDR1 LNHDA and CDR2 SQIVND (reference sequence). CDR3 sequence (DNA): TGTGCCAGTAGTAGGGGGGGCAACTCCTACGAGCAGTACTTC. Translated: CASSRGGNSYEQYF. Together with reference TRBV19 and TRBJ2-7, the CDR3 gives the full variable domain: DGGITQSPKYLFRKEGQNVTLSCEQNLNHDAMYWYRQDPGQGLRLIYYSQIVNDFQKGDIAEGYSVSREKKESFPLTVTSAQKNPTAFYLCASSRGGNSYEQYFGPGTRLTVT.

Here the CDR3 DNA reads TGTGCCAGCAGTGCACAGCCTAGCACAGATACGCAGTATTTT. Translating it yields CASSAQPSTDTQYF. V is TRBV2 and J is TRBJ2-3; D ambiguous. Germline V gene sequence: CDR1 SNHLY, CDR2 FYNNEI. This CDR3 has 14 residues. V was shortened by 4 bases and J by 0 bases, with 8 bases between the two germline ends.

V and J are TRBV5-4 and TRBJ2-7; 14 nucleotides agree with TRBD2. CDR1 and CDR2 from the germline V gene are SGHNT and YYREEE (reference sequence). After removal of 4 bases from V and 6 bases from J, the junction contained 9 bases not matched to a gene. The CDR3 consists of 16 residues. CDR3 bases: TGTGCCAGCAGCGGGACTAGCGGGAGCAGGCCGCTCGAGCAGTACTTC. Translating it yields CASSGTSGSRPLEQYF.

CDR3 residues: CATWTGGTEQYF. In DNA form, the CDR3 reads TGTGCCACGTGGACAGGGGGGACTGAGCAGTACTTC. The chain joins TRBV2 to TRBJ2-7; 10 bases line up with TRBD1. The ends lost 10 bases at V and 7 bases at J; junction bases unmatched: 7. Germline V CDR1 and CDR2: SNHLY, FYNNEI. The CDR3 consists of 12 residues. Based on the CDR3 plus reference TRBV2 and TRBJ2-7, the full variable domain is EPEVTQTPSHQVTQMGQEVILRCVPISNHLYFYWYRQILGQKVEFLVSFYNNEISEKSEIFDDQFSVERPDGSNFTLKIRSTKLEDSAMYFCATWTGGTEQYFGPGTRLTVT.

The V gene is TRBV10-1, the J gene TRBJ2-3, with D perhaps matching TRBD1 (8 bases). This CDR3 is 18 amino acids long. Per germline, CDR1 WNHNN and CDR2 SYGVQD (reference sequence). With 3 bases removed from V and 4 bases from J, the gap between germline ends came to 23 bases. As DNA, the CDR3 is TGCGCCAGCAGTGACGGGACAGGTCTAGCGGTGGACGCAGATACGCAGTATTTT. Residues: CASSDGTGLAVDADTQYF.

This chain connects TRBV5-1 to TRBJ2-5; a possible D gene is TRBD1 (5 bases). The CDR3 is made up of 13 amino acids. Germline assignment: CDR1 SGHRS and CDR2 YFSETQ. The V gene lost 5 bases and the J gene lost 7 bases, with 15 bases spanning the gap. Written as DNA, the CDR3 is TGCGCCAGCAGTACCGGACAAAGGGGGACCCAGTACTTC. Protein sequence: CASSTGQRGTQYF.

CDR3 amino acids: CASSFLAGGRGQYF. The CDR3 DNA sequence: TGTGCCAGCAGTTTCCTAGCGGGAGGGCGCGGGCAGTACTTC. The rearrangement uses TRBV28 and TRBJ2-7; 12 positions agree with TRBD2. The CDR3 consists of 14 residues. V lost 3 bases to trimming and J lost 9 bases; unmatched junction nucleotides: 6. CDR1 MDHEN and CDR2 SYDVKM come from the germline V gene.

The chain couples TRBV12-2 to TRBJ2-1; the D call TRBD1 from the table was never checked on the DNA. TRBV12-2 constitutes a pseudogene. The CDR3 totals 13 residues. In DNA form, the CDR3 reads TGTGCAAGTCGCCCGCGTCAGGGCTCTGAGCAGTTCTTC. Translating gives CASRPRQGSEQFF.